Shown below are 24 T cell receptor beta chains from a single sample sequenced in a study of T cells of healthy individuals. TCRdb reprocessed the 5' RACE reads with MiXCR, giving one entry per CDR3 protein. The table has 100,000 or so distinct CDR3 sequences, approximately 15% seen once. The receptors derive from a human donor in good health.

This clonotype was detected only a few times. The rearrangement links TRBV7-2 to TRBJ1-5; D is unclear. The V end was cut by 7 bases, the J end by 8 bases, with 15 bases between. This CDR3 has 13 residues. The germline gives CDR1 SGHTA, CDR2 FQGNSA. For the CDR3, the DNA is TGTGCCAGCACCTCACGTATCGGCGAGCCCCAGCATTTT. Its protein product is CASTSRIGEPQHF.

The CDR3 loop is CSARVGEQPQHF. The DNA for the CDR3 is TGCAGTGCTAGAGTGGGAGAACAGCCCCAGCATTTT. J is TRBJ1-5 and V is TRBV20-1; D uncertain. V dropped 1 base and J dropped 7 bases, with 8 bases sitting between them. Per germline, CDR1 DFQATT and CDR2 SNEGSKA (reference sequence). This CDR3 region has 12 residues.

This clonotype has only a few counts. The chain links TRBV6-6 to TRBJ1-6, with D unresolved. CDR1 is MNHNY and CDR2 is SVGAGI in the germline V gene (reference sequence). V gave up 5 bases and J gave up 9 bases, with 8 bases separating them. The CDR3 is 12 residues long. The CDR3 is CASSGGGSPLHF. The CDR3 DNA reads as TGTGCCAGCAGTGGTGGAGGTTCACCCCTCCACTTT.

The sample holds many counts of this clonotype. The chain recombines TRBV20-1 with TRBJ1-2; D is uncertain. The CDR3 spans 12 residues. Germline CDR1 is DFQATT and CDR2 is SNEGSKA (reference sequence). The ends were cut back, 2 bases at V and 4 bases at J, with 8 bases in the middle. The chain's CDR3 is CSARLQPYGYTF. CDR3 nucleotide sequence: TGCAGTGCTAGACTCCAGCCCTATGGCTACACCTTC.

This clonotype was detected only a few times. This chain connects TRBV7-3 to TRBJ2-2, with 10 bases lining up with TRBD2. The CDR3 has 15 amino acids. J was trimmed by 2 bases and V by 5 bases; bases with no gene match: 2. Germline values: CDR1 SGHTA, CDR2 FQGTGA. The CDR3 DNA is TGTGCCAGCAGCCCTAGCGGGAGAAACACCGGGGAGCTGTTTTTT. This gives the protein CASSPSGRNTGELFF.

J is TRBJ2-5 and V is TRBV5-1; possible D gene TRBD2, 5 bases. V was clipped by 4 bases and J by 5 bases, with 12 bases between them. Germline V gene data show CDR1 as SGHRS and CDR2 as YFSETQ. CDR3 length: 13 amino acids. This CDR3 reads CASSNRGAETQYF. DNA for the CDR3: TGCGCCAGCAGCAACCGGGGAGCGGAGACCCAGTACTTC.

This clonotype has just a few counts. J is TRBJ2-2 and V is TRBV7-9; D remains unclear. CDR3 size: 15 residues. The V gene lost 2 bases and the J gene lost 6 bases, with 13 bases spanning the gap. Germline V gene sequence: CDR1 SEHNR, CDR2 FQNEAQ (reference sequence). CDR3 in DNA: TGTGCCAGCAGCTTATATAAGGCGCCCTCCGGGGAGCTGTTTTTT. Its protein is CASSLYKAPSGELFF.

This clonotype was seen many times. The chain combines TRBV5-6 with TRBJ2-5, with 12 bases fitting TRBD2. With V trimmed by 0 bases and J by 2 bases, 8 bases remained unmatched. The CDR3 sequence is 18 residues long. Germline lookup yields CDR1 SGHDT and CDR2 YYEEEE. The CDR3 nucleotides read TGTGCCAGCAGCTTGGTGGGACTAGCGGGCCGGGAGCAAGAGACCCAGTACTTC. As protein: CASSLVGLAGREQETQYF.

The V call is TRBV11-3, the J call TRBJ2-3; 8 bases agree with TRBD1. The trim removed 5 bases at V and 5 bases at J, leaving 12 bases unmatched. The CDR3 is 16 amino acids. The germline CDR1 and CDR2 sequences are SGHNT and YENEEA. As DNA, the CDR3 is TGTGCCAGCAGCACCGGGACAGGAAGTTATCGAGATACGCAGTATTTT. This translates into CASSTGTGSYRDTQYF.

This clonotype appeared a few times. The chain recombines TRBV4-3 with TRBJ2-5; no firm D call. The germline V gene encodes CDR1 LGHNA and CDR2 YSLEER. CDR3 size: 13 residues. V was pared by 1 base and J by 4 bases, with 7 bases between. This CDR3 reads CASSQAPRETQYF. DNA of the CDR3: TGCGCCAGCAGCCAAGCTCCCCGAGAGACCCAGTACTTC.

This clonotype was seen repeatedly, ten times or more. The chain is built from TRBV6-5 and TRBJ2-3; D is possibly TRBD1 (6 bases). CDR1 and CDR2 (germline): MNHEY, SVGAGI. CDR3 length: 15 amino acids. Trimming stripped 2 bases from V and 2 bases from J, with 11 bases between. The DNA for the CDR3 is TGTGCCAGCAGTTACCGGACAGACAACACAGATACGCAGTATTTT. Protein product: CASSYRTDNTDTQYF.

The chain carries TRBV7-9 and TRBJ2-1; D ambiguous. The CDR3 is 14 residues long. The germline gives CDR1 SEHNR, CDR2 FQNEAQ (reference sequence). V gave up 8 bases and J gave up 3 bases, with 14 bases separating them. In nucleotides, the CDR3 is TGTGCCAGCGTCCCCAGGATCGGCTACAATGAGCAGTTCTTC. As protein: CASVPRIGYNEQFF. Full variable domain (rest looked up from reference TRBV7-9 and TRBJ2-1): DTGVSQNPRHKITKRGQNVTFRCDPISEHNRLYWYRQTLGQGPEFLTYFQNEAQLEKSRLLSDRFSAERPKGSFSTLEIQRTEQGDSAMYLCASVPRIGYNEQFFGPGTRLTVL.

This clonotype has at least ten counts. The chain links TRBV29-1 to TRBJ2-3; 10 positions agree with TRBD2. Looked up from germline, CDR1 is SQVTM and CDR2 is ANQGSEA. With 0 bases clipped from V and 3 bases from J, the junction kept 15 bases outside the gene matches. CDR3 length: 19 residues. The CDR3 sequence is CSVEDPSGGRLWGTDTQYF. CDR3 bases: TGCAGCGTTGAAGATCCTAGCGGGGGACGACTATGGGGTACAGATACGCAGTATTTT.

This clonotype has at least ten counts. This rearrangement joins TRBV27 to TRBJ2-6; D gene unclear. Trimming stripped 5 bases from V and 3 bases from J, with 5 bases between. Germline CDR1 and CDR2: MNHEY and SMNVEV (reference sequence). The CDR3 spans 13 residues. The CDR3, as DNA: TGTGCCAGCAGTGCACTTGGGGCCAACGTCCTGACTTTC. It is translated as CASSALGANVLTF.

J is TRBJ1-5 and V is TRBV6-2 or TRBV6-3; 9 bases are shared with TRBD1. Germline CDR1 reads MNHEY; CDR2 reads SVGEGT. The CDR3 length is 16 residues. With V trimmed by 6 bases and J by 1 base, 7 bases remained unmatched. DNA of the CDR3: TGTGCCAGCAGGAGAACAGGGGGCGCCAGCAATCAGCCCCAGCATTTT. It encodes CASRRTGGASNQPQHF.

V gene TRBV29-1 combines with J gene TRBJ2-5; TRBD1 matches 12 bases. V trimming: 2 bases; J trimming: 5 bases; junction bases outside the gene matches: 18. Germline V gene lookup returns CDR1 SQVTM and CDR2 ANQGSEA. This CDR3 has 19 amino acids. CDR3 in DNA: TGCAGCGTTGAAAGGTGGAGCAAGGGACAGGGGGCTTTGGGGGAGACCCAGTACTTC. Amino acids: CSVERWSKGQGALGETQYF.

This clonotype was observed a handful of times. The gene calls are TRBV5-1 and TRBJ2-1; D may correspond to TRBD1 or TRBD2 (5 bases each). Germline V gives CDR1 SGHRS, CDR2 YFSETQ. This CDR3 has 17 amino acids. V gave up 5 bases and J gave up 6 bases, with 24 bases separating them. The CDR3 bases are TGCGCCAGCAGGCACCTCAATCTCCGGGACGCGGGCAATGAGCAGTTCTTC. This encodes CASRHLNLRDAGNEQFF.

A few counts support this clonotype. The chain recombines TRBV5-1 with TRBJ1-5, with D maybe TRBD1 (5 bases). Trimming left V 4 bases short and J 3 bases short, with 8 bases between. This CDR3 has 13 residues. Germline CDR1 SGHRS, CDR2 YFSETQ. This CDR3 reads CASSRGDNQPQHF. The CDR3, as DNA: TGCGCCAGCAGCAGGGGAGACAATCAGCCCCAGCATTTT. The full variable domain, rest sourced from reference TRBV5-1 and TRBJ1-5, is KAGVTQTPRYLIKTRGQQVTLSCSPISGHRSVSWYQQTPGQGLQFLFEYFSETQRNKGNFPGRFSGRQFSNSRSEMNVSTLELGDSALYLCASSRGDNQPQHFGDGTRLSIL.

The CDR3 DNA follows: TGTGCCAGCAGCTTAAGCGGGGGGGGGAACACAGATACGCAGTATTTT. It encodes CASSLSGGGNTDTQYF. The chain employs TRBV7-2 and TRBJ2-3; 10 bases align to TRBD2. Trimming cost V 2 bases and J 2 bases; bases outside gene matches: 4. CDR3 length equals 16 residues. Germline loops: CDR1 SGHTA, CDR2 FQGNSA.

This clonotype was counted many times. The chain uses TRBV4-1 and TRBJ2-3; 8 bases line up with TRBD2. CDR3 length equals 18 residues. V shed 2 bases, J shed 2 bases, and the junction held 12 bases outside the gene matches. Germline V gene lookup returns CDR1 MGHRA and CDR2 YSYEKL. In DNA, the CDR3 is TGCGCCAGCAGCCAAAACCCAGTGCGGGGGGTGTCCACAGATACGCAGTATTTT. Encoded protein: CASSQNPVRGVSTDTQYF.

The CDR3 is CASSSRTEGGGYTF. CDR3 bases: TGTGCCAGCAGTTCCCGGACAGAGGGAGGTGGCTACACCTTC. The chain employs TRBV12-3 or TRBV12-4 and TRBJ1-2; perhaps TRBD1 as D (6 bases). The CDR3 consists of 14 residues. Trimming stripped 4 bases from V and 7 bases from J, with 16 bases between.

As DNA, the CDR3 is TGCGCCAGCAGCCAGGGGGTCCAAGAGACCCAGTACTTC. This encodes CASSQGVQETQYF. This sequence joins TRBV4-3 and TRBJ2-5; D tentatively fits TRBD1 or TRBD2 (5 bases each). CDR1 is LGHNA, CDR2 YSLEER, per germline. The CDR3 totals 13 residues. Deletions cut 3 bases from V and 1 base from J, with 6 bases between.

This clonotype was found many times. The gene calls are TRBV5-1 and TRBJ2-7, with TRBD2 matching over 9 bases. The CDR3 sequence is 15 residues long. V gave up 0 bases and J gave up 5 bases; unmatched junction bases: 6. Germline V lookup: CDR1 SGHRS, CDR2 YFSETQ. CDR3 coding DNA: TGCGCCAGCAGCTTGGCGCGGGAGGGCAGGGACGAGCAGTACTTC. Protein sequence: CASSLAREGRDEQYF.

This clonotype was observed at least ten times. The chain has TRBV27 and TRBJ2-3, with TRBD1 matching 9 bases. Germline loops: CDR1 MNHEY, CDR2 SMNVEV (reference sequence). The CDR3 totals 15 residues. V gave up 5 bases and J gave up 2 bases; unmatched junction bases: 5. The CDR3 DNA follows: TGTGCCAGCAGTCGATGGACAGGGGCCACAGATACGCAGTATTTT. Its translation is CASSRWTGATDTQYF.